This is a list of T cell receptor beta chains from one sample in a study of T cell responses to AZD1222 COVID-19 vaccine. The data were produced by immunoSEQ multiplex PCR, yet TCRdb's version contains in-frame clones alone and is incomplete. Of 90,000 to 100,000 clones in the sample, approximately 84% were seen once. Sequencing used peripheral blood, obtained 28 days after the second AZD1222 dose. The receptors shown here come from an adult who received the AZD1222 COVID-19 vaccine. Both conserved end residues are part of each CDR3. The order of the fields is D gene, V gene, J gene, clone size, CDR3 DNA, CDR3 protein. The D gene is left open where the match is weak. Some rows have no size entry. The others give once, few or many, or a class for an expanded clone.

.	TRBV11-1	TRBJ2-7	.	TGTGCCAGCAGCTGGGAAGGGTTAACAGCCTACGAGCAGTACTTC	CASSWEGLTAYEQYF
.	TRBV7-2	TRBJ2-7	.	TGTGCCAGCAGCTTAGGGGGGACTTTCGTGGTTGAGCAGTACTTC	CASSLGGTFVVEQYF
TRBD1	TRBV4-1	TRBJ1-1	.	TGCGCCAGCAGCTGGGGACAGTCCACTGAAGCTTTCTTT	CASSWGQSTEAFF
TRBD1	TRBV7-2	TRBJ1-6	.	TGTGCCAGCAGCCCCGGGGGAGGACAGGCTTATAATTCACCCCTCCACTTT	CASSPGGGQAYNSPLHF
.	TRBV10-3	TRBJ1-2	.	TGTGCCATCAGTGAAGGAGGCTTGATGAGGTATGGCTACACCTTC	CAISEGGLMRYGYTF
.	TRBV9	TRBJ2-2	.	TGTGCCAGCAGCCTCAGGGGAGCCGGGGAGCTGTTTTTT	CASSLRGAGELFF
.	TRBV19	TRBJ1-1	.	TGTGCCAGTAGTATGTTGGGCAGTGGGTTCGGTGAAGCTTTCTTT	CASSMLGSGFGEAFF
.	TRBV20-1	TRBJ2-7	.	TGCAGTGCTCTCATATACGACGAGCAGTACTTC	CSALIYDEQYF
.	TRBV9	TRBJ1-2	.	TGTGCCAGCAGCCTTTCGGGAGACCCTAACTATGGCTACACCTTC	CASSLSGDPNYGYTF
.	TRBV29-1	TRBJ2-1	.	TGCAGCATCACCGGGACACGGCGGGACAATGAGCAGTTCTTC	CSITGTRRDNEQFF
TRBD1	TRBV5-1	TRBJ1-1	.	TGCGCCAGCAGCTTGGACAGGGGGAGAGCTTTCTTT	CASSLDRGRAFF
TRBD2	TRBV5-6	TRBJ2-3	.	TGTGCCAGCAGCTTGGGCGGGAGGCCCACAGATACGCAGTATTTT	CASSLGGRPTDTQYF
TRBD1	TRBV5-1	TRBJ2-6	.	TGCGCCAGCAGCTCGACAGGGATTTCGAGCTCTGGGGCCAACGTCCTGACTTTC	CASSSTGISSSGANVLTF
TRBD2	TRBV6-5	TRBJ2-1	.	TGTGCCAGCAGCCTAGTCCTAGCGGTTTACAATGAGCAGTTCTTC	CASSLVLAVYNEQFF
.	TRBV30	TRBJ1-4	.	TGTGCCTGGAACTACCTCCTAGGGAATGAAAAACTGTTTTTT	CAWNYLLGNEKLFF
.	TRBV4-1	TRBJ1-5	.	TGCGCCAGCAGCCAAGTAACTTGGGGAGTACAGCCCCAGCATTTT	CASSQVTWGVQPQHF
TRBD2	TRBV4-2	TRBJ2-3	.	TGTGCCAGCAGCCATTCGGGGGGGCGTGAAGATACGCAGTATTTT	CASSHSGGREDTQYF
.	TRBV7-9	TRBJ2-7	many	TGTGCCAGCAGCAAAGTCTGGGGGACCATAAGGAGCTCCTACGAGCAGTACTTC	CASSKVWGTIRSSYEQYF
.	TRBV9	TRBJ2-1	.	TGTGCCAGCAGCGCCCGAACTAACAGGGATGAGCAGTTCTTC	CASSARTNRDEQFF
.	TRBV5-1	TRBJ2-3	.	TGCGCCAGCAGCTTGAGGGGCGGGGGACAGAGTACAGATACGCAGTATTTT	CASSLRGGGQSTDTQYF
TRBD1	TRBV28	TRBJ1-6	.	TGTGCCAGCAGTTTGCCCAACCTGACAGGGGTTATTTCACCCCTCCACTTT	CASSLPNLTGVISPLHF
.	TRBV1	TRBJ2-5	few	TGCACCAGCAGCCAAGTAGGGGTAGCGGGAGGATTACGCGAGACCCAGTACTTC	CTSSQVGVAGGLRETQYF
.	TRBV11-3	TRBJ2-2	.	TGTGCCAGCAGCGAGGACGGGCTCAACACCGGGGAGCTGTTTTTT	CASSEDGLNTGELFF
.	TRBV3-1/TRBV3-2	TRBJ1-6	.	TGTGCCAGCAGCCTCGGGACGAAAAATTCACCCCTCCACTTT	CASSLGTKNSPLHF
.	TRBV6-5	TRBJ2-4	.	TGTGCCAGCCGGGGGGCACAGGCCCCAGGAAACATTCAGTACTTC	CASRGAQAPGNIQYF
.	TRBV5-1	TRBJ1-6	.	TGCGCCAGCAGCTCGGACGGGGCGAGATCACCCCTCCACTTT	CASSSDGARSPLHF
TRBD2	TRBV7-2	TRBJ2-3	.	TGTGCCAGCAGCTTTGGGACTAGCTTTACAGATACGCAGTATTTT	CASSFGTSFTDTQYF
.	TRBV2	TRBJ2-3	.	TGTGCCAGCAGACAGGGAGGAGGAATCGATACGCAGTATTTT	CASRQGGGIDTQYF
.	TRBV6-5	TRBJ1-2	.	TGTGCCAGCAGTTACTCGTCGCCCCTAAGCCTCTATGGCTACACCTTC	CASSYSSPLSLYGYTF
TRBD1	TRBV2	TRBJ1-4	.	TGTGCCAGCAGTGAAACGAGGGACAGGACCGAAAAACTGTTTTTT	CASSETRDRTEKLFF
TRBD2	TRBV7-3	TRBJ2-5	.	TGTGCCAGCAGCCCTCGCGGGGGTGCAGGGGAGACCCAGTACTTC	CASSPRGGAGETQYF
.	TRBV29-1	TRBJ1-1	.	TGCAGCGTTGTTGACCGTTTAGGGACTGAAGCTTTCTTT	CSVVDRLGTEAFF
TRBD1	TRBV15	TRBJ2-3	.	TGTGCCACCACCCCCCCCGGGACAGGGAGGGATACGCAGTATTTT	CATTPPGTGRDTQYF
.	TRBV19	TRBJ1-5	.	TGTGCCAGTAGTATGGCGGGGGGCCTGCTTAGCAATCAGCCCCAGCATTTT	CASSMAGGLLSNQPQHF
TRBD1	TRBV7-2	TRBJ1-2	few	TGTGCCAGCAGCTTAGGGGGACAGACATACAACTATGGCTACACCTTC	CASSLGGQTYNYGYTF
TRBD1	TRBV19	TRBJ2-2	few	TGTGCCAGTAGTATCACCGGGACAGGGGTGCGCACCGGGGAGCTGTTTTTT	CASSITGTGVRTGELFF
TRBD2	TRBV9	TRBJ2-3	.	TGTGCCAGCAGCAATAGCGGGAGTAGGACAGATACGCAGTATTTT	CASSNSGSRTDTQYF